Following are 5 T cell receptor beta chains from one sample sequenced in a study of cytomegalovirus exposure and HLA in healthy donors. The PCR contained 60 Vbeta and 13 Jbeta primers. Method: immunoSEQ multiplex PCR; TCRdb's copy keeps in-frame clones and lacks some. The sample holds roughly 120,000 clones, about two thirds seen once. Sequences were obtained from PBMCs. These receptor sequences come from a man between 35 and 55 years old in good health and CMV-seropositive.

The rearrangement links TRBV19 to TRBJ1-5; D may be TRBD1 (5 bases). V lost 0 bases, J lost 9 bases, and 12 bases lay in between. CDR3 length equals 14 residues. Germline CDR1 LNHDA, CDR2 SQIVND (reference sequence). The DNA of the CDR3 is TGTGCCAGTAGTATAGAGGAACTCGGGGGGCCCCAGCATTTT. This codes for CASSIEELGGPQHF.

The rearrangement links TRBV14 to TRBJ1-6, with D uncertain. In germline, CDR1 is SGHDN, CDR2 FVKESK. The V end lost 3 bases, the J end lost 0 bases, and 6 bases lay between the germline ends. The CDR3 extends over 15 amino acids. CDR3 nucleotides: TGTGCCAGCAGCCAGATGAGCTCCTATAATTCACCCCTCCACTTT. Protein product: CASSQMSSYNSPLHF. Full variable domain (remainder filled in from reference TRBV14 and TRBJ1-6): EAGVTQFPSHSVIEKGQTVTLRCDPISGHDNLYWYRRVMGKEIKFLLHFVKESKQDESGMPNNRFLAERTGGTYSTLKVQPAELEDSGVYFCASSQMSSYNSPLHFGNGTRLTVT.

This clone occurred once. The chain has TRBV6-1 and TRBJ1-4; D is perhaps TRBD1 (5 bases). CDR1 is MNHNS, CDR2 SASEGT, per germline. The V gene lost 8 bases and the J gene lost 8 bases, with 18 bases spanning the gap. CDR3 length: 14 amino acids. The CDR3 loop is CASRGMPRGEKLFF. Written as DNA, the CDR3 is TGTGCCAGCCGAGGTATGCCTCGGGGGGAAAAACTGTTTTTT.

The chain links TRBV5-5 to TRBJ1-2, with D perhaps TRBD1 (6 bases). With 0 bases removed from V and 5 bases from J, the gap between germline ends came to 20 bases. Germline CDR1 SGHKS, CDR2 YYEKEE (reference sequence). The CDR3 extends over 17 amino acids. CDR3 bases: TGTGCCAGCAGCTTGGATCTGGGGGCAGGGCCGAGGTATGGCTACACCTTC. Protein: CASSLDLGAGPRYGYTF.

This clone was counted a single time. The V and J genes are TRBV5-6 and TRBJ2-7, with unresolved D. The CDR3 is made up of 15 amino acids. CDR1 SGHDT and CDR2 YYEEEE come from the germline V gene. Trimming cost V 0 bases and J 4 bases, with 14 bases left between them. CDR3 coding DNA: TGTGCCAGCAGCTTGGCGGTCCAAAGCCTTTACGAGCAGTACTTC. This encodes CASSLAVQSLYEQYF.